Given below is one T cell receptor (beta chain) in context. The entry originates in a study of blood T cell repertoires in COVID-19. Study background: COVID-19 samples, acute and convalescent, were from the United States, Italy and Spain.

V shed 0 bases and J 6 bases; nucleotides not matched to a gene: 7. This CDR3 has 16 residues. From germline, CDR1 is LGHDT and CDR2 YNNKEL (reference sequence). TCRdb's copy holds only in-frame clones and misses some; the assay was immunoSEQ multiplex PCR. The sample carries around 150,000 clones, about nine tenths recorded once. Material for sequencing was peripheral blood. V gene TRBV3-1 (or the pseudogene TRBV3-2) combines with J gene TRBJ1-5; TRBD1 agrees at 8 bases. This clonotype was obtained from a man in his forties or fifties with active COVID-19. CDR3 nucleotides: TGTGCCAGCAGCCAAGATCCCCTCGACAGGGGTCAGCCCCAGCATTTT. Its translation is CASSQDPLDRGQPQHF.